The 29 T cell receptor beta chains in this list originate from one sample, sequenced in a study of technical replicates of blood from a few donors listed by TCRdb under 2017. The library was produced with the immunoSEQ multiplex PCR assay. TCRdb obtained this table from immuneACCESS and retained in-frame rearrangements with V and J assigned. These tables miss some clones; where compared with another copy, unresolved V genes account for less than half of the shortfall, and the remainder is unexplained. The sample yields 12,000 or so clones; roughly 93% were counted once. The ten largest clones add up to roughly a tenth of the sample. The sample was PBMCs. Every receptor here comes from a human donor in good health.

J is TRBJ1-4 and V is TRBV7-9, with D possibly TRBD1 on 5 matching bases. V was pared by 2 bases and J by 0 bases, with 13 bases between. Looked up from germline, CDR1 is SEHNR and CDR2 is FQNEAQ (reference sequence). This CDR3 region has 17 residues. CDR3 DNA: TGTGCCAGCAGCTTAAGGGGCATCTTTACAACTAATGAAAAACTGTTTTTT. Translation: CASSLRGIFTTNEKLFF.

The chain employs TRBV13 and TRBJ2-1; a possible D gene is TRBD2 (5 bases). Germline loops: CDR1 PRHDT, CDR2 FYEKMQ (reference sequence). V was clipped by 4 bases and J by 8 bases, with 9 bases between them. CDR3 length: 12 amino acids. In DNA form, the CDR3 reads TGTGCCAGCAGCTCACTAGGATATGAGCAGTTCTTC. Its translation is CASSSLGYEQFF.

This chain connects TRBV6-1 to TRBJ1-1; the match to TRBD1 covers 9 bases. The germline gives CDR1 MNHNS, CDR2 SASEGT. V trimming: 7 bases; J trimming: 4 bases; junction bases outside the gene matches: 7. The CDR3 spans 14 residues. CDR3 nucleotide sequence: TGTGCCAGCACGATGGACAGGGGCGGCACTGAAGCTTTCTTT. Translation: CASTMDRGGTEAFF.

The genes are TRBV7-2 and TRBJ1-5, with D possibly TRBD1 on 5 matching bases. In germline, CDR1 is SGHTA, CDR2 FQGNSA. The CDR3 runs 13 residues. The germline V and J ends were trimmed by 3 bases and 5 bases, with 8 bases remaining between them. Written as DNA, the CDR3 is TGTGCCAGCAGCTTTCAGGGTGATCAGCCCCAGCATTTT. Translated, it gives CASSFQGDQPQHF.

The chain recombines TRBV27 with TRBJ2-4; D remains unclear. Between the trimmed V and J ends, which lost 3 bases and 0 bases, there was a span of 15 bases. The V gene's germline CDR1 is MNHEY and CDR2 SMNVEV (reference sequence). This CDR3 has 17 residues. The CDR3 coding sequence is TGTGCCAGCAGTTTGAGTATAGAAGATCTAGCCAAAAACATTCAGTACTTC. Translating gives CASSLSIEDLAKNIQYF.

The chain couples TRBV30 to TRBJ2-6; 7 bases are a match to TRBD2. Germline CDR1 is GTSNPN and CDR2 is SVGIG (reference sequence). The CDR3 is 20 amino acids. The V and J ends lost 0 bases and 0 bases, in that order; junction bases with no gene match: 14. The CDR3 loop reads CAWSVIKWAGDRSGANVLTF. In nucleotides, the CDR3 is TGTGCCTGGAGTGTAATAAAGTGGGCGGGAGACCGCTCTGGGGCCAACGTCCTGACTTTC.

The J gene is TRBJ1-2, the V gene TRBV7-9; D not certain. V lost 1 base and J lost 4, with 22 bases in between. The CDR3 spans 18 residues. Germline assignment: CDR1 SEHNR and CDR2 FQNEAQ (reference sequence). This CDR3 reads CASSLVNTGRGGGYGYTF. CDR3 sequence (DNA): TGTGCCAGCAGCTTAGTTAATACCGGCCGGGGAGGTGGCTATGGCTACACCTTC.

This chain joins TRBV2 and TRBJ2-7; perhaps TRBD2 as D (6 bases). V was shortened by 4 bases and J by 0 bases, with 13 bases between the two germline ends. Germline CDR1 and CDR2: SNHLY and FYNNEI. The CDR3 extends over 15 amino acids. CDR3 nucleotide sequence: TGTGCCAGCAGTGTCGACTGGGGAGGCTCCTACGAGCAGTACTTC. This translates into CASSVDWGGSYEQYF.

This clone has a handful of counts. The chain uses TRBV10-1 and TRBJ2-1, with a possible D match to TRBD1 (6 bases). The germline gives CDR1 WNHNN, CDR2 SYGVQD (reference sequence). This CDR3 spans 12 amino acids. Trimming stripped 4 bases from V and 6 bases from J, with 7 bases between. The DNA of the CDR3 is TGCGCCAGCAGTGGACAGGCCAATGAGCAGTTCTTC. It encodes CASSGQANEQFF.

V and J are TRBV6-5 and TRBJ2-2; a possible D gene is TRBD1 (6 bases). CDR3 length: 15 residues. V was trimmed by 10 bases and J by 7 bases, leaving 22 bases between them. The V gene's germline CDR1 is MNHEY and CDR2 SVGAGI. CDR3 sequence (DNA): TGTGCCACCGGACGCCCAGGGGTATTTGGCGGGGAGCTGTTTTTT. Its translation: CATGRPGVFGGELFF.

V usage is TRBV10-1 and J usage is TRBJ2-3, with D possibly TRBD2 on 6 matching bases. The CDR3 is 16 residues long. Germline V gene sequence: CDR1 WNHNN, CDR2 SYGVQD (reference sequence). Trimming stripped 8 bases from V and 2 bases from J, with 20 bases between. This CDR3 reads CASQGVAAGNTDTQYF. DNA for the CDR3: TGCGCCAGCCAAGGAGTCGCGGCGGGAAACACAGATACGCAGTATTTT.

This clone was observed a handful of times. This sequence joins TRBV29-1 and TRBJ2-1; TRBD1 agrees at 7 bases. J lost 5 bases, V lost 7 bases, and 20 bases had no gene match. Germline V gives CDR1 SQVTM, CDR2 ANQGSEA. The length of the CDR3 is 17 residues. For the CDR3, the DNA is TGCAGCGGACAGGGTTTTCCCGGACCAACAAATAACAATGAGCAGTTCTTC. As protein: CSGQGFPGPTNNNEQFF.

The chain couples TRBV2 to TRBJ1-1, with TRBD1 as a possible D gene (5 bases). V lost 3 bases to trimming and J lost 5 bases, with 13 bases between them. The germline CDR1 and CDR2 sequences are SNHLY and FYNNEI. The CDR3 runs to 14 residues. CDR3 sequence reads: CASSEGGMGTEAFF. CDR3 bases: TGTGCCAGCAGTGAGGGGGGAATGGGAACTGAAGCTTTCTTT. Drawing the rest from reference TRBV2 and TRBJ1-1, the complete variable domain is EPEVTQTPSHQVTQMGQEVILRCVPISNHLYFYWYRQILGQKVEFLVSFYNNEISEKSEIFDDQFSVERPDGSNFTLKIRSTKLEDSAMYFCASSEGGMGTEAFFGQGTRLTVV.

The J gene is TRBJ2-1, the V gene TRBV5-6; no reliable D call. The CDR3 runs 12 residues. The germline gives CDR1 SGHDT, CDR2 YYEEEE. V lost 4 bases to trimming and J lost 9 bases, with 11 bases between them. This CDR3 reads CASSLEVVEQFF. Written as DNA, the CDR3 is TGTGCCAGCAGCCTGGAAGTAGTTGAGCAGTTCTTC.

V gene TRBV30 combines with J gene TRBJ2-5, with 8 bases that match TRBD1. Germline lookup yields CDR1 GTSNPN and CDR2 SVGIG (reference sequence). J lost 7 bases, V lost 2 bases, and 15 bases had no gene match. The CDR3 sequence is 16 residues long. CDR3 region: CAWSNGQGYFSATQYF. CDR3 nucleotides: TGTGCCTGGAGTAACGGACAGGGATACTTTTCTGCGACCCAGTACTTC.

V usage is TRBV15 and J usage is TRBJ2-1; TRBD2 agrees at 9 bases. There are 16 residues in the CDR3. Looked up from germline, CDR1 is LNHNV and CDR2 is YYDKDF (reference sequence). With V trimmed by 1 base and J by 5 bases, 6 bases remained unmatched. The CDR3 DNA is TGTGCCACCAGCAGAGGCCCTTTAGCGGGAGACAATGAGCAGTTCTTC. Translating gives CATSRGPLAGDNEQFF.

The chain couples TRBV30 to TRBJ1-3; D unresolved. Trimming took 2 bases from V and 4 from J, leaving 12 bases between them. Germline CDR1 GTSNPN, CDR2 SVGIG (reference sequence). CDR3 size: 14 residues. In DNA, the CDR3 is TGTGCCTGGAGTAGGCGGGAAGGAGGAAACACCATATATTTT. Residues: CAWSRREGGNTIYF.

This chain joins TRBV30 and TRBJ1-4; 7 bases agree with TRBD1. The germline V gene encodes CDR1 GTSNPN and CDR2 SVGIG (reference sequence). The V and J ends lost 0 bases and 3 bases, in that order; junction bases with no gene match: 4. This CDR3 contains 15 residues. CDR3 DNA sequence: TGTGCCTGGAGTGTAGGTGGGACAGCTAATGAAAAACTGTTTTTT. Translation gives CAWSVGGTANEKLFF.

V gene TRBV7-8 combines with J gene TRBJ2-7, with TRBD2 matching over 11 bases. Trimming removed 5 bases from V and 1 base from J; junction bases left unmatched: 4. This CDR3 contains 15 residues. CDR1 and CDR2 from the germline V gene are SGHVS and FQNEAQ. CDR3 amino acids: CASSAGTSGSYEQYF. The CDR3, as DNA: TGTGCCAGCAGCGCCGGGACTAGCGGATCCTACGAGCAGTACTTC.

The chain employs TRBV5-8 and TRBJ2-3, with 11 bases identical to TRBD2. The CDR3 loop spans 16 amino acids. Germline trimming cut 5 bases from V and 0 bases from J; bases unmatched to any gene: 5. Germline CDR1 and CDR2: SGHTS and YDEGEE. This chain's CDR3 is CASSLGTSGSTDTQYF. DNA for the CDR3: TGTGCCAGCAGTCTTGGGACTAGCGGTAGCACAGATACGCAGTATTTT.

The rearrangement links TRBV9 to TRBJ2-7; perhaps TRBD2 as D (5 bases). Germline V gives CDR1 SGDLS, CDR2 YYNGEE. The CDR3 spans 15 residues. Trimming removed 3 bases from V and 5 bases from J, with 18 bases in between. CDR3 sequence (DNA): TGTGCCAGCAGCGCCTCGGGCGGGCCAAGCGACGAGCAGTACTTC. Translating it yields CASSASGGPSDEQYF.

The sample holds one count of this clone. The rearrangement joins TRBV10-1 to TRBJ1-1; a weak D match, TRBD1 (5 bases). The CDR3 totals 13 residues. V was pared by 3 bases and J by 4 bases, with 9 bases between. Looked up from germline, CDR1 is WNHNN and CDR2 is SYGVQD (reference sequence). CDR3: CASSDGQGTEAFF. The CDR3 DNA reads TGCGCCAGCAGTGACGGTCAGGGCACTGAAGCTTTCTTT.

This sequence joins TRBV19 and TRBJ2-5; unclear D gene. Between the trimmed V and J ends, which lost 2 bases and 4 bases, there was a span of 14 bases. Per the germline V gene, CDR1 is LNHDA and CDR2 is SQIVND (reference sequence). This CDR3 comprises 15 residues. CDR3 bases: TGTGCCAGTAGTATACCTGGTCAAGCGAGAGAGACCCAGTACTTC. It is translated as CASSIPGQARETQYF.

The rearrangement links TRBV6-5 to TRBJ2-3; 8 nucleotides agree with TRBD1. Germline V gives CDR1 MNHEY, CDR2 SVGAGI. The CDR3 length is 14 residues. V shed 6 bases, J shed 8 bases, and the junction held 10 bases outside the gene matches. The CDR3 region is CASRGTGLEGTQYF. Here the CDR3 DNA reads TGTGCCAGCAGAGGGACAGGCCTCGAAGGTACGCAGTATTTT.

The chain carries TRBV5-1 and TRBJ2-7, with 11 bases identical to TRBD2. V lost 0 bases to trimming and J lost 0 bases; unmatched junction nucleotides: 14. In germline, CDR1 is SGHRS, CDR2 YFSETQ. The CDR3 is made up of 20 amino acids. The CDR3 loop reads CASSLVSTRLAGRSSYEQYF. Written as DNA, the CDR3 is TGCGCCAGCAGCTTGGTCTCAACGCGACTAGCGGGAAGAAGCTCCTACGAGCAGTACTTC.

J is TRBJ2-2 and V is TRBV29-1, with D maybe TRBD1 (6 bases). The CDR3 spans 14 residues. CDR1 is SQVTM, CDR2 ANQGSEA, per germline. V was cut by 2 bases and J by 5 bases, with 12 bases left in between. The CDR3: CSVERTQGTGELFF. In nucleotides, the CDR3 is TGCAGCGTTGAAAGGACCCAGGGGACCGGGGAGCTGTTTTTT.

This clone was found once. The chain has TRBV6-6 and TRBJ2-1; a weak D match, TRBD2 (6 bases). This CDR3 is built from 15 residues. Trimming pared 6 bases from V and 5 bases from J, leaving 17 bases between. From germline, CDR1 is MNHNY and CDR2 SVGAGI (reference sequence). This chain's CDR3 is CASSQRNSGNNEQFF. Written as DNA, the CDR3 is TGTGCCAGCAGCCAGCGGAATAGCGGCAACAATGAGCAGTTCTTC.

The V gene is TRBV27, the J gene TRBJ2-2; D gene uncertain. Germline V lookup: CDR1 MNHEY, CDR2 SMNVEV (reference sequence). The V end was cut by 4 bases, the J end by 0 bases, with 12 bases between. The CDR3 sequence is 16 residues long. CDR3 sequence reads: CASSYITFANTGELFF. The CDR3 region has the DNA TGTGCCAGCAGTTATATCACATTCGCGAACACCGGGGAGCTGTTTTTT.

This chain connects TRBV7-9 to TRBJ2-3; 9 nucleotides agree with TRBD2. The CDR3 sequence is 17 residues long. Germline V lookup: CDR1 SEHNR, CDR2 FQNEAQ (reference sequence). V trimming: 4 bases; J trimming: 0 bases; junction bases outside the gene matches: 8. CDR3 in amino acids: CASSSLLAGPSTDTQYF. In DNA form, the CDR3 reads TGTGCCAGCAGCTCCTTACTAGCGGGTCCTAGCACAGATACGCAGTATTTT.